Below are 8 T cell receptor beta chains sequenced from a single sample in a study of blood T cell repertoires in COVID-19. The data were produced by immunoSEQ multiplex PCR, yet TCRdb's version contains in-frame clones alone and is incomplete. Of roughly 50,000 clones in the sample, about 90% are singletons; the top ten hold 10% to 15%. The sample comprised peripheral blood. These receptor sequences come from a man aged 80 or over with acute or convalescent COVID-19.

This clone was seen once. The chain is built from TRBV5-4 and TRBJ1-1; D remains unclear. V was pared by 4 bases and J by 4 bases, with 11 bases between. The CDR3 extends over 13 amino acids. Germline CDR1 and CDR2: SGHNT and YYREEE (reference sequence). The CDR3 DNA sequence: TGTGCCAGCAGCCCCCCCCGGAGCACTGAAGCTTTCTTT. It yields the protein CASSPPRSTEAFF.

The gene calls are TRBV5-1 and TRBJ2-5; D may be TRBD1 (6 bases). Germline loops: CDR1 SGHRS, CDR2 YFSETQ. The ends were cut back, 0 bases at V and 7 bases at J, with 19 bases in the middle. CDR3 length: 16 residues. CDR3 sequence: CASSLGGGDRRRTQYF. The CDR3 DNA is TGCGCCAGCAGCTTGGGGGGCGGTGACAGGCGCCGGACCCAGTACTTC.

This CDR3 reads CAIRGTRRDDEAFF. The CDR3 DNA follows: TGTGCCATCAGGGGGACACGCCGGGATGATGAAGCTTTCTTT. The genes are TRBV10-3 and TRBJ1-1; D possibly corresponds to TRBD1 (6 bases). This CDR3 comprises 14 residues. From germline, CDR1 is ENHRY and CDR2 SYGVKD. Trimming pared 6 bases from V and 7 bases from J, leaving 18 bases between.

CDR3 sequence (DNA): TGCGCCAGCAGTGAGTTCACAGGGGGAGGCTACACCTTC. Protein: CASSEFTGGGYTF. V gene TRBV10-1 combines with J gene TRBJ1-2; 8 nucleotides align to TRBD1. This CDR3 is built from 13 residues. From germline, CDR1 is WNHNN and CDR2 SYGVQD (reference sequence). V gave up 1 base and J gave up 8 bases; unmatched junction bases: 3.

The chain is built from TRBV7-9 and TRBJ2-5; possibly TRBD2 for D (5 bases). The CDR3 length is 14 residues. With 2 bases removed from V and 2 bases from J, the gap between germline ends came to 9 bases. Germline loops: CDR1 SEHNR, CDR2 FQNEAQ (reference sequence). The DNA of the CDR3 is TGTGCCAGCAGCTTACCTCGACTACAAGAGACCCAGTACTTC. Residues: CASSLPRLQETQYF.

V is TRBV28 and J is TRBJ1-3; D is undetermined. The CDR3 is made up of 13 amino acids. The germline V gene has CDR1 MDHEN and CDR2 SYDVKM. V was shortened by 5 bases and J by 4 bases, with 9 bases between the two germline ends. The CDR3 here is CASSPPAGNTIYF. The DNA for the CDR3 is TGTGCCAGCAGTCCCCCCGCGGGAAACACCATATATTTT.

This clone showed up just once. The CDR3 loop reads CAISRQVSGDTQYF. In DNA form, the CDR3 reads TGTGCCATCAGTCGACAGGTTTCGGGAGATACGCAGTATTTT. The V and J genes are TRBV10-3 and TRBJ2-3, with a weak D call TRBD1 (6 bases). V was trimmed by 5 bases and J by 5 bases, leaving 14 bases between them. Germline CDR1 ENHRY, CDR2 SYGVKD. The CDR3 consists of 14 residues.

This chain joins TRBV10-3 and TRBJ1-3; no reliable D call. V shed 0 bases and J shed 0 bases, with 15 bases lying between them. Per the germline V gene, CDR1 is ENHRY and CDR2 is SYGVKD. This CDR3 has 18 amino acids. The CDR3 nucleotides are TGTGCCATCAGTGAGTCGATTTGGGCAGAGAGCTCTGGAAACACCATATATTTT. Translation gives CAISESIWAESSGNTIYF.